Below are 32 T cell receptor beta chains sequenced from a single sample in a study of naive and memory T cell subsets. Both TRBC1 and TRBC2 were covered by a beta constant-region primer of two equimolar oligonucleotides. TCRdb called the UMI-ligation and nested PCR reads again in MiXCR, with one record for every CDR3 protein. Here the sample spans tens of thousands of distinct CDR3 sequences, 7% being singletons. Specimen: central memory CD4+ T cells from blood. These receptors originate from a human donor in good health.

A few counts support this clonotype. The chain recombines TRBV6-2 or TRBV6-3 with TRBJ2-6, with TRBD2 as a possible D gene (6 bases). V lost 8 bases and J 0 bases, leaving 17 bases between the germline ends. There are 17 residues in the CDR3. Germline assignment: CDR1 MNHEY and CDR2 SVGEGT. Here the CDR3 DNA reads TGTGCCAGCGCTACATGGACGGACTACTCTGGGGCCAACGTCCTGACTTTC. Protein sequence: CASATWTDYSGANVLTF.

This clonotype came up a few times. The chain recombines TRBV7-2 with TRBJ2-7; D is perhaps TRBD1 (6 bases). The germline V gene has CDR1 SGHTA and CDR2 FQGNSA. The V and J ends lost 1 base and 2 bases respectively, with 15 bases between them. There are 16 residues in the CDR3. CDR3 DNA: TGTGCCAGCAGCTTAGACGATTGGCAGGGGACCTACGAGCAGTACTTC. This codes for CASSLDDWQGTYEQYF.

Judged by abundance, this clonotype is medium-sized. The chain combines TRBV12-3 or TRBV12-4 with TRBJ1-1; D not resolved. The CDR3 consists of 13 residues. Trimming left V 5 bases short and J 0 bases short, with 7 bases between. In nucleotides, the CDR3 is TGTGCCAGCAGTCCAACAGTGAACACTGAAGCTTTCTTT. It translates to CASSPTVNTEAFF.

The chain is built from TRBV4-2 and TRBJ2-1; maybe TRBD2 (5 bases). With 0 bases removed from V and 5 bases from J, the gap between germline ends came to 8 bases. Germline V gene data show CDR1 as LGHNA and CDR2 as YNFKEQ. This CDR3 contains 14 residues. Here the CDR3 DNA reads TGTGCCAGCAGCCAAGATCGGCGGGACAATGAGCAGTTCTTC. This gives the protein CASSQDRRDNEQFF.

This clonotype was seen more than once but under ten times. The V gene is TRBV7-2, the J gene TRBJ2-5; TRBD2 matches at 8 bases. The CDR3 runs to 14 residues. Unmatched junction bases numbered 3, after V lost 1 base and J lost 5 bases. Germline V gene sequence: CDR1 SGHTA, CDR2 FQGNSA. Here the CDR3 reads CASSLGSGTETQYF. In nucleotides, the CDR3 is TGTGCCAGCAGCTTAGGTAGCGGGACTGAGACCCAGTACTTC.

This clonotype was detected a few times. This rearrangement joins TRBV7-9 to TRBJ2-7; D not certain. This CDR3 is 13 amino acids long. Trimming took 5 bases from V and 4 from J, leaving 12 bases between them. From germline, CDR1 is SEHNR and CDR2 FQNEAQ (reference sequence). The CDR3 region has the DNA TGTGCCAGCAGCCCCGGGTTGTGGTACGAGCAGTACTTC. Translating it yields CASSPGLWYEQYF.

The table lists this clonotype with many counts. The V gene is TRBV28, the J gene TRBJ2-7, with D hard to call. Germline V gene sequence: CDR1 MDHEN, CDR2 SYDVKM. Trimming shortened V by 5 bases and J by 2 bases, and 7 bases separated the two germline ends. CDR3 length equals 12 residues. In nucleotides, the CDR3 is TGTGCCAGCAGTACGGACGCCTACGAGCAGTACTTC. It codes for CASSTDAYEQYF.

The chain links TRBV7-2 to TRBJ2-3, with 15 nucleotides matching TRBD2. This CDR3 spans 18 amino acids. The V gene end was trimmed by 5 bases and the J gene end by 1 base; junction bases not matched to a gene: 7. Germline loops: CDR1 SGHTA, CDR2 FQGNSA. The CDR3 sequence: CASSRTSGGASGTDTQYF. Written as DNA, the CDR3 is TGTGCCAGCAGCCGGACTAGCGGGGGGGCCTCGGGCACAGATACGCAGTATTTT.

This clonotype occurred many times. CDR3 region: CASRISGGKETQYF. For the CDR3, the DNA is TGTGCTAGCCGGATATCGGGGGGGAAAGAGACCCAGTACTTC. V and J are TRBV11-1 and TRBJ2-5; TRBD2 matches 8 bases. Per the germline V gene, CDR1 is SGHAT and CDR2 is FQDESV (reference sequence). The CDR3 is made up of 14 amino acids.

This clonotype was seen many times. The chain has TRBV6-2 or TRBV6-3 and TRBJ1-5, with 7 positions matching TRBD1. CDR1 is MNHEY, CDR2 SVGEGT, per germline. The CDR3 totals 13 residues. The J segment lost 9 bases and the V segment lost 7 bases, leaving 9 bases of the junction unmatched. CDR3 sequence: CASTPDRDPPQHF. CDR3 in DNA: TGTGCCAGCACCCCCGACAGGGATCCGCCCCAGCATTTT.

This clonotype occurred many times. The CDR3 DNA is TGTGCCACCAGCCCCAGCGCGGGAGGTTGGAATGAGCAGTTCTTC. Translated: CATSPSAGGWNEQFF. The gene calls are TRBV24-1 and TRBJ2-1; 8 nucleotides align to TRBD2. Germline V lookup: CDR1 KGHDR, CDR2 SFDVKD. V lost 7 bases, J lost 7 bases, and 11 bases stayed unmatched. The CDR3 consists of 15 residues.

The V gene is TRBV5-6, the J gene TRBJ2-5; D not resolved. Looked up from germline, CDR1 is SGHDT and CDR2 is YYEEEE. The CDR3 has 11 residues. Trimming took 0 bases from V and 7 from J, leaving 4 bases between them. CDR3 in DNA: TGTGCCAGCAGCTTGGGTCTGACCCAGTACTTC. Its translation is CASSLGLTQYF.

The chain combines TRBV28 with TRBJ1-4; D ambiguous. Trimming left V 1 base short and J 3 bases short, with 18 bases between. Germline V gene data show CDR1 as MDHEN and CDR2 as SYDVKM. The CDR3 extends over 18 amino acids. The CDR3 DNA sequence: TGTGCCAGCAGTTTATCCATGCCGACCCCAAGGGCTAATGAAAAACTGTTTTTT. Its translation: CASSLSMPTPRANEKLFF.

This clonotype was recorded at least ten times. This chain connects TRBV6-5 to TRBJ1-5; 7 bases match TRBD1. Trimming cost V 4 bases and J 7 bases; bases outside gene matches: 10. From germline, CDR1 is MNHEY and CDR2 SVGAGI. This CDR3 is 15 amino acids long. The CDR3 coding sequence is TGTGCCAGCAGTTCCCAGACAGGGTCGGGACAGCCCCAGCATTTT. Translated, it gives CASSSQTGSGQPQHF.

This clonotype appeared a few times. This rearrangement joins TRBV12-5 to TRBJ2-5; 7 bases match TRBD2. Per germline, CDR1 LGHNT and CDR2 FRNRAP. The V and J ends lost 5 bases and 8 bases, in that order; junction bases with no gene match: 14. CDR3 length equals 15 residues. The CDR3 loop reads CASGPRLGGDITQYF. The DNA of the CDR3 is TGTGCTAGTGGTCCCCGTCTGGGGGGGGATATCACCCAGTACTTC.

The sample holds a few counts of this clonotype. V and J are TRBV5-1 and TRBJ2-1; the D is unclear. Germline CDR1 is SGHRS and CDR2 is YFSETQ. Trimming pared 0 bases from V and 0 bases from J, leaving 7 bases between. The CDR3 is 15 residues long. The CDR3 loop reads CASSLVVSSYNEQFF. In nucleotides, the CDR3 is TGCGCCAGCAGCTTGGTGGTGAGCTCCTACAATGAGCAGTTCTTC.

The chain couples TRBV10-3 to TRBJ2-7; either TRBD1 or TRBD2 may supply D (5 bases each). Between the trimmed V and J ends, which lost 4 bases and 3 bases, there was a span of 10 bases. In germline, CDR1 is ENHRY, CDR2 SYGVKD. The CDR3 is 13 residues long. The chain's CDR3 is CAISVRGYYEQYF. The CDR3, as DNA: TGTGCCATCAGTGTGAGGGGTTACTACGAGCAGTACTTC.

The J gene is TRBJ2-1, the V gene TRBV3-1, with TRBD2 matching over 11 bases. The CDR3 totals 14 residues. The V gene's germline CDR1 is LGHDT and CDR2 YNNKEL (reference sequence). V lost 5 bases, J lost 9 bases, and 6 bases stayed unmatched. CDR3 in DNA: TGTGCCAGCAGCGGTACTAGCGGGAGCTCTGAGCAGTTCTTC. Its protein is CASSGTSGSSEQFF.

In this sample, this clonotype turned up many times. CDR3: CASSFSSGNYGYTF. CDR3 DNA sequence: TGTGCCAGCAGTTTTAGCAGCGGCAACTATGGCTACACCTTC. This chain uses TRBV2 with TRBJ1-2; D is undetermined. The V gene's germline CDR1 is SNHLY and CDR2 FYNNEI. This CDR3 is built from 14 residues. V gave up 5 bases and J gave up 2 bases, with 12 bases separating them.

This clonotype was detected many times. The rearrangement uses TRBV29-1 and TRBJ1-1; unclear D gene. The germline V gene has CDR1 SQVTM and CDR2 ANQGSEA. The CDR3 contains 10 residues. Between the trimmed V and J ends, which lost 7 bases and 7 bases, there was a span of 10 bases. The CDR3 reads CSASDHEAFF. For the CDR3, the DNA is TGCAGCGCTTCGGACCATGAAGCTTTCTTT.

This clonotype has at least ten counts. The chain links TRBV5-5 to TRBJ1-6; D possibly corresponds to TRBD1 (5 bases). The CDR3 spans 17 residues. Trimming stripped 5 bases from V and 5 bases from J, with 20 bases between. Germline lookup yields CDR1 SGHKS and CDR2 YYEKEE (reference sequence). The CDR3 coding sequence is TGTGCCAGCAGGCCCAACGACCGGGGCTATGATAATTCACCCCTCCACTTT. Translation gives CASRPNDRGYDNSPLHF.

This sequence joins TRBV6-2 or TRBV6-3 and TRBJ1-5; TRBD1 matches at 9 bases. Germline V gene sequence: CDR1 MNHEY, CDR2 SVGEGT. This CDR3 is built from 16 residues. Trimming took 6 bases from V and 6 from J; bases not matched to a gene: 12. DNA for the CDR3: TGTGCCAGCAGACCAGAATTTACAGGGGGCAGTCAGCCCCAGCATTTT. Encoded protein: CASRPEFTGGSQPQHF.

This clonotype was observed many times. This chain joins TRBV7-2 and TRBJ1-5; D is undetermined. CDR3 length equals 20 residues. Germline V gene lookup returns CDR1 SGHTA and CDR2 FQGNSA. Trimming took off 1 base at V and 0 bases at J, with 22 bases between the two ends. This CDR3 reads CASSLVSLGTSLYSNQPQHF. The CDR3 DNA reads as TGTGCCAGCAGCTTAGTGAGTCTGGGCACGTCACTTTATAGCAATCAGCCCCAGCATTTT.

This clonotype was recorded at least ten times. The V call is TRBV6-2 or TRBV6-3, the J call TRBJ1-2, with D maybe TRBD1 (5 bases). Germline CDR1 and CDR2: MNHEY and SVGEGT. The length of the CDR3 is 13 residues. V shed 2 bases and J shed 8 bases, with 12 bases lying between them. The CDR3 DNA follows: TGTGCCAGCAGTTACGGCGGGGGTCAAGGCTACACCTTC. Translation gives CASSYGGGQGYTF.

There are many counts of this clonotype. This chain uses TRBV20-1 with TRBJ1-5, with D unclear. V lost 6 bases, J lost 5 bases, and 23 bases lay in between. The length of the CDR3 is 16 residues. In germline, CDR1 is DFQATT, CDR2 SNEGSKA (reference sequence). CDR3 sequence reads: CSAILPQQVIHQPQHF. The DNA of the CDR3 is TGCAGTGCCATTCTCCCCCAGCAGGTCATACATCAGCCCCAGCATTTT.

This chain's CDR3 is CASSSQGPYNEQFF. The CDR3 bases are TGTGCCAGCAGCTCTCAGGGGCCCTACAATGAGCAGTTCTTC. The gene calls are TRBV7-3 and TRBJ2-1; D possibly corresponds to TRBD1 (6 bases). Looked up from germline, CDR1 is SGHTA and CDR2 is FQGTGA. CDR3 length: 14 amino acids. Trimming took 4 bases from V and 2 from J, leaving 9 bases between them.

This chain joins TRBV12-3 or TRBV12-4 and TRBJ1-1; 7 bases agree with TRBD1. The V segment lost 5 bases and the J segment 10 bases; nucleotides outside the gene matches: 4. The CDR3 has 11 amino acids. This CDR3 reads CASSGDSRAFF. CDR3 DNA sequence: TGTGCCAGCAGTGGGGACAGTCGAGCTTTCTTT.

This clonotype has a count of ten or more. The chain is built from TRBV30 and TRBJ1-1; D unresolved. Trimming left V 0 bases short and J 3 bases short, with 8 bases between. Looked up from germline, CDR1 is GTSNPN and CDR2 is SVGIG (reference sequence). The CDR3 consists of 13 residues. CDR3 region: CAWSVEQYTEAFF. In DNA form, the CDR3 reads TGTGCCTGGAGTGTTGAGCAATACACTGAAGCTTTCTTT. Drawing the rest from reference TRBV30 and TRBJ1-1, the complete variable domain is SQTIHQWPATLVQPVGSPLSLECTVEGTSNPNLYWYRQAAGRGLQLLFYSVGIGQISSEVPQNLSASRPQDRQFILSSKKLLLSDSGFYLCAWSVEQYTEAFFGQGTRLTVV.

This clonotype occurred a few times. This chain links TRBV12-3 or TRBV12-4 with TRBJ2-2; D possibly corresponds to TRBD2 (6 bases). This CDR3 has 16 amino acids. Trimming took off 6 bases at V and 2 bases at J, with 16 bases between the two ends. CDR3 nucleotide sequence: TGTGCCAGCAGCCACGGGGGAAACCTAAACACCGGGGAGCTGTTTTTT. This sequence encodes CASSHGGNLNTGELFF.

This clonotype appeared a few times. This sequence joins TRBV18 and TRBJ2-2; 8 bases fit TRBD1. The V and J ends lost 3 bases and 6 bases, in that order; junction bases with no gene match: 9. The CDR3 covers 16 residues. The germline V gene has CDR1 KGHSH and CDR2 LQKENI. The CDR3 DNA is TGTGCCAGCTCACCTCCGGGACAGGATAACTCCGGGGAGCTGTTTTTT. Protein: CASSPPGQDNSGELFF.

This clonotype was detected many times. The rearrangement joins TRBV6-2 or TRBV6-3 to TRBJ2-7; 7 nucleotides line up with TRBD2. Germline CDR1 reads MNHEY; CDR2 reads SVGEGT. The length of the CDR3 is 19 residues. The V and J ends lost 5 bases and 4 bases, in that order; junction bases with no gene match: 23. The CDR3 is CASSLRLATPTPSSYEQYF. CDR3 nucleotides: TGTGCCAGCAGTCTAAGACTAGCTACCCCGACCCCTTCGTCGTACGAGCAGTACTTC.

This clonotype was seen many times. The chain links TRBV19 to TRBJ1-5; TRBD1 might be the D (5 bases). Germline CDR1 is LNHDA and CDR2 is SQIVND (reference sequence). V lost 2 bases to trimming and J lost 8 bases, with 19 bases between them. CDR3 length: 16 residues. The CDR3 bases are TGTGCCAGTAGTATACGCGGGGGGGGGTTTACCGAGCCCCAGCATTTT. It encodes CASSIRGGGFTEPQHF.